This T cell receptor beta chain was identified in a study of response to subunit inactivated influenza vaccine. Study-wide results and limits: It was suggested by the authors that few new T cells are recruited by each seasonal influenza vaccination.

With 8 bases removed from V and 4 bases from J, the gap between germline ends came to 19 bases. The CDR3 length is 15 residues. Per germline, CDR1 MDHEN and CDR2 SYDVKM. This clonotype occurred a few times. Its antigen is not known. TCRdb independently ran MiXCR on the RT-PCR reads; one entry per CDR3 protein. The sample yields about 700,000 distinct CDR3 sequences, over 11% seen once. J is TRBJ2-3 and V is TRBV28, with a weak D call TRBD2 (6 bases). The TCR was taken from a man in his forties or fifties who received an inactivated influenza vaccine. Sequencing was performed on PBMCs from blood, taken about 14 days before vaccination. The CDR3 region is CASHSGRGLADTQYF. In DNA form, the CDR3 reads TGTGCCAGCCACTCGGGAAGGGGACTGGCAGATACGCAGTATTTT.